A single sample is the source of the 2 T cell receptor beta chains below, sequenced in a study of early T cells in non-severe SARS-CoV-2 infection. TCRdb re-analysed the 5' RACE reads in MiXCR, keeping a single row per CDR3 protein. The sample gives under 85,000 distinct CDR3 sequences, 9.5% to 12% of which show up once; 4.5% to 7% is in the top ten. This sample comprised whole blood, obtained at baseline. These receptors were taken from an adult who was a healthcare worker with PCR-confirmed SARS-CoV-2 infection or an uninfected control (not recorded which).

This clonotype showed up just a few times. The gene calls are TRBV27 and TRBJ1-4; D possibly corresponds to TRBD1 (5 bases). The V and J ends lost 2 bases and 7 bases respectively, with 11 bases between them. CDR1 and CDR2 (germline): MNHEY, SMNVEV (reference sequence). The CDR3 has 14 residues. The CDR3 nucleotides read TGTGCCAGCAGTTTAAGGGGACGGTTTGAAAAACTGTTTTTT. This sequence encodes CASSLRGRFEKLFF.

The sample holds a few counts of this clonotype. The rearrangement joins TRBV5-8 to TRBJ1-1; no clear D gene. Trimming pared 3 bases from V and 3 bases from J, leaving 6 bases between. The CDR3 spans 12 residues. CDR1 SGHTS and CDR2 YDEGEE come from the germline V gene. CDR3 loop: CASSWIYTEAFF. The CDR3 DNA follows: TGTGCCAGCAGCTGGATTTACACTGAAGCTTTCTTT.